Following are 32 T cell receptor beta chains from one sample sequenced in a study of blood T cell repertoires in COVID-19. The data were produced by immunoSEQ multiplex PCR, yet TCRdb's version contains in-frame clones alone and is incomplete. This table has 55,000 to 65,000 clones, roughly nine tenths appearing once. The material sequenced was peripheral blood. The receptors shown here come from a human donor in a cohort sampled during active COVID-19.

This chain links TRBV27 with TRBJ2-1; D might be TRBD2 (6 bases). V lost 6 bases and J 4 bases, leaving 16 bases between the germline ends. The CDR3 covers 15 residues. Germline lookup yields CDR1 MNHEY and CDR2 SMNVEV (reference sequence). CDR3 sequence: CASSGTGLAYNEQFF. The CDR3 DNA follows: TGTGCCAGCAGCGGCACGGGACTGGCTTACAATGAGCAGTTCTTC.

This clone appeared once. The gene calls are TRBV3-1 (or the pseudogene TRBV3-2) and TRBJ2-7; a weak D match, TRBD2 (5 bases). Germline CDR1 and CDR2: LGHDT and YNNKEL (reference sequence). The CDR3 runs to 14 residues. V lost 5 bases, J lost 4 bases, and 15 bases lay in between. The CDR3 bases are TGTGCCAGCAGCGTCCAAGCGGACCGTTACGAGCAGTACTTC. The encoded protein is CASSVQADRYEQYF.

The chain employs TRBV19 and TRBJ2-1; TRBD2 agrees at 11 bases. The CDR3 has 15 amino acids. Germline values: CDR1 LNHDA, CDR2 SQIVND (reference sequence). V was clipped by 0 bases and J by 8 bases; unmatched bases: 3. The CDR3 sequence: CASSIETSGSHEQFF. The CDR3 DNA is TGTGCCAGTAGTATAGAAACTAGCGGGAGCCATGAGCAGTTCTTC.

V is TRBV7-2 and J is TRBJ2-2; 9 nucleotides agree with TRBD2. Germline V gene lookup returns CDR1 SGHTA and CDR2 FQGNSA. The CDR3 runs to 17 residues. Unmatched junction bases numbered 5, after V lost 0 bases and J lost 3 bases. The CDR3 region has the DNA TGTGCCAGCAGCTTAGCGCCCCGACTAGCGGACACCGGGGAGCTGTTTTTT. Translation: CASSLAPRLADTGELFF.

The chain joins TRBV14 to TRBJ2-1; TRBD2 matches 7 bases. Losses at the gene ends were 1 base for V and 8 bases for J; bases not matched to a gene: 8. CDR1 is SGHDN and CDR2 is FVKESK in the germline V gene. The CDR3 length is 15 residues. As DNA, the CDR3 is TGTGCCAGCAGCCAAGTATCTGGGGGGGTCCATGAGCAGTTCTTC. Protein sequence: CASSQVSGGVHEQFF.

The V call is TRBV25-1, the J call TRBJ1-2; TRBD1 matches at 9 bases. V dropped 6 bases and J dropped 7; count of bases not matched to a gene: 6. The CDR3 loop spans 13 amino acids. Germline V gene lookup returns CDR1 MGHDK and CDR2 SYGVNS. CDR3 loop: CASRDGQGPGYTF. As DNA, the CDR3 is TGTGCCAGCAGAGACGGACAGGGGCCTGGCTACACCTTC.

This chain joins TRBV6-1 and TRBJ1-1; D perhaps matches TRBD1 (5 bases). Trimming left V 3 bases short and J 4 bases short, with 9 bases between. The CDR3 covers 13 residues. CDR1 and CDR2 from the germline V gene are MNHNS and SASEGT. The CDR3 sequence is CASSDQTATEAFF. CDR3 in DNA: TGTGCCAGCAGTGATCAGACAGCCACTGAAGCTTTCTTT.

The J gene is TRBJ1-2, the V gene TRBV5-1; 11 nucleotides align to TRBD1. After removal of 2 bases from V and 1 base from J, the junction contained 4 bases not matched to a gene. Germline CDR1 reads SGHRS; CDR2 reads YFSETQ. The CDR3 runs to 16 residues. This CDR3 is CASSFGTGGLNYGYTF. The CDR3, as DNA: TGCGCCAGCAGCTTCGGGACAGGGGGACTTAACTATGGCTACACCTTC.

In this sample, this clone turned up a few times. The chain recombines TRBV11-2 with TRBJ1-2; D is unclear. CDR3 length equals 14 residues. Trimming took 2 bases from V and 1 from J, leaving 8 bases between them. Germline V gives CDR1 SGHAT, CDR2 FQNNGV. CDR3 residues: CASSLFSNNYGYTF. The CDR3, as DNA: TGTGCCAGCAGCTTATTTAGCAATAACTATGGCTACACCTTC.

This sequence joins TRBV7-9 and TRBJ2-7; the D is unclear. Germline V gene lookup returns CDR1 SEHNR and CDR2 FQNEAQ (reference sequence). V was trimmed by 3 bases and J by 3 bases, leaving 9 bases between them. This CDR3 has 13 amino acids. The CDR3 reads CASSFLNGYEQYF. The CDR3 DNA follows: TGTGCCAGCAGCTTTTTAAACGGCTACGAGCAGTACTTC.

This clone occurred once. The chain combines TRBV9 with TRBJ2-3; 9 bases match TRBD2. The V gene's germline CDR1 is SGDLS and CDR2 YYNGEE. V gave up 4 bases and J gave up 2 bases; unmatched junction bases: 11. The CDR3 length is 17 residues. CDR3 nucleotide sequence: TGTGCCAGCAGCCCATGGAGGCTAGCGGGGACCACAGATACGCAGTATTTT. Its translation: CASSPWRLAGTTDTQYF.

This chain joins TRBV19 and TRBJ1-1, with D possibly matching TRBD1 (6 bases). Germline V CDR1 and CDR2: LNHDA, SQIVND (reference sequence). The length of the CDR3 is 14 residues. V was clipped by 6 bases and J by 1 base, with 12 bases between them. CDR3 DNA sequence: TGTGCCAGTAGCCACCAGGGACAGAACACTGAAGCTTTCTTT. Translated: CASSHQGQNTEAFF.

This clone was seen once. V and J are TRBV3-1 (or the pseudogene TRBV3-2) and TRBJ2-3, with TRBD2 as a possible D gene (5 bases). The CDR3 covers 13 residues. CDR1 and CDR2 from the germline V gene are LGHDT and YNNKEL (reference sequence). Trimming removed 3 bases from V and 5 bases from J, with 9 bases in between. CDR3 region: CASSQAAGDTQYF. The CDR3 DNA sequence: TGTGCCAGCAGCCAGGCGGCGGGAGATACGCAGTATTTT.

The rearrangement uses TRBV13 and TRBJ2-7, with 7 bases matching TRBD1. CDR3 length: 16 residues. With 0 bases clipped from V and 2 bases from J, the junction kept 7 bases outside the gene matches. CDR1 PRHDT and CDR2 FYEKMQ come from the germline V gene (reference sequence). The CDR3 is CASSLGQGFTPYEQYF. In DNA, the CDR3 is TGTGCCAGCAGCTTAGGACAGGGGTTCACACCCTACGAGCAGTACTTC.

This clone was detected once. As DNA, the CDR3 is TGTGCCAGCAGTTTATCGAGAGTAGCGGGAGCCTTTCCCTACGAGCAGTACTTC. Residues: CASSLSRVAGAFPYEQYF. The rearrangement links TRBV27 to TRBJ2-7; the match to TRBD2 covers 9 bases. V dropped 0 bases and J dropped 2; count of bases not matched to a gene: 11. The CDR3 is 18 amino acids. The V gene's germline CDR1 is MNHEY and CDR2 SMNVEV (reference sequence).

The chain links TRBV6-5 to TRBJ2-1; 7 positions agree with TRBD1. The V and J ends lost 1 base and 5 bases, in that order; junction bases with no gene match: 8. The CDR3 has 16 residues. The germline V gene has CDR1 MNHEY and CDR2 SVGAGI. CDR3 sequence: CASSYFGQVMDNEQFF. The DNA of the CDR3 is TGTGCCAGCAGTTACTTTGGACAGGTGATGGACAATGAGCAGTTCTTC.

This rearrangement joins TRBV6-5 to TRBJ1-1; maybe TRBD1 (6 bases). Trimming took 11 bases from V and 7 from J, leaving 20 bases between them. The length of the CDR3 is 13 residues. CDR1 is MNHEY, CDR2 SVGAGI, per germline. The CDR3 loop is CACHRRGGVEAFF. In DNA form, the CDR3 reads TGTGCCTGCCACAGGAGGGGGGGCGTTGAAGCTTTCTTT.

This clone was found once. The genes are TRBV27 and TRBJ2-4; 12 bases fit TRBD2. J gave up 6 bases and V 10 bases, and 1 base lay outside the gene matches. Germline values: CDR1 MNHEY, CDR2 SMNVEV (reference sequence). This CDR3 contains 12 residues. CDR3 amino acids: CATGLAGNIQYF. The CDR3 DNA is TGTGCCACGGGACTAGCGGGAAACATTCAGTACTTC.

The chain joins TRBV24-1 to TRBJ2-7; 9 bases match TRBD1. Germline CDR1 reads KGHDR; CDR2 reads SFDVKD. This CDR3 region has 14 residues. The V segment lost 5 bases and the J segment 3 bases; nucleotides outside the gene matches: 4. As DNA, the CDR3 is TGTGCCACCAGTGGCCGGACAGGGGTCTACGAGCAGTACTTC. This encodes CATSGRTGVYEQYF.

V gene TRBV7-8 combines with J gene TRBJ2-2; no clear D. This CDR3 region has 15 residues. The V end lost 5 bases, the J end lost 1 base, and 11 bases lay between the germline ends. Per the germline V gene, CDR1 is SGHVS and CDR2 is FQNEAQ. The CDR3 DNA sequence: TGTGCCAGCAGCCTCCGGGTTATGAACACCGGGGAGCTGTTTTTT. Encoded protein: CASSLRVMNTGELFF. Filled out from reference TRBV7-8 and TRBJ2-2, the complete variable domain reads GAGVSQSPRYKVAKRGQDVALRCDPISGHVSLFWYQQALGQGPEFLTYFQNEAQLDKSGLPSDRFFAERPEGSVSTLKIQRTQQEDSAVYLCASSLRVMNTGELFFGEGSRLTVL.

The chain has TRBV2 and TRBJ1-5; tentative D call: TRBD1 (6 bases). CDR1 SNHLY and CDR2 FYNNEI come from the germline V gene. The ends were cut back, 3 bases at V and 5 bases at J, with 14 bases in the middle. The CDR3 has 15 residues. The chain's CDR3 is CASSDYREKHQPQHF. DNA for the CDR3: TGTGCCAGCAGTGATTACAGGGAGAAACATCAGCCCCAGCATTTT.

V gene TRBV29-1 combines with J gene TRBJ1-3; 10 bases are shared with TRBD1. Trimming cost V 7 bases and J 13 bases; bases outside gene matches: 4. The germline CDR1 and CDR2 sequences are SQVTM and ANQGSEA. There are 10 residues in the CDR3. The CDR3 nucleotides are TGCAGCGGGGGGGGACAGGGGATATATTTT. It is translated as CSGGGQGIYF.

The DNA for the CDR3 is TGTGCCACCAGTGATGGACACGGCTACAGGTACGAGCAGTACTTC. Translated: CATSDGHGYRYEQYF. The chain uses TRBV24-1 and TRBJ2-7, with a tentative D call TRBD1 (5 bases). V lost 3 bases, J lost 4 bases, and 15 bases lay in between. The CDR3 spans 15 residues. The germline CDR1 and CDR2 sequences are KGHDR and SFDVKD.

The chain is built from TRBV12-3 or TRBV12-4 and TRBJ1-1; D possibly corresponds to TRBD1 (6 bases). This CDR3 contains 12 residues. V shed 6 bases and J shed 5 bases, with 10 bases lying between them. The CDR3 here is CASRQGGTEAFF. For the CDR3, the DNA is TGTGCCAGCAGACAGGGCGGTACTGAAGCTTTCTTT.

The chain combines TRBV5-1 with TRBJ2-7, with TRBD1 matching over 9 bases. The length of the CDR3 is 13 residues. CDR1 and CDR2 from the germline V gene are SGHRS and YFSETQ. The V gene end was trimmed by 3 bases and the J gene end by 3 bases; junction bases not matched to a gene: 1. The CDR3 here is CASSSGQGYEQYF. The CDR3 bases are TGCGCCAGCAGCTCGGGACAGGGCTACGAGCAGTACTTC.

The rearrangement links TRBV9 to TRBJ2-3; 14 bases are a match to TRBD2. V lost 3 bases, J lost 1 base, and 7 bases stayed unmatched. The germline gives CDR1 SGDLS, CDR2 YYNGEE. CDR3 length: 18 amino acids. CDR3 sequence reads: CASSAGLAGASGTDTQYF. CDR3 in DNA: TGTGCCAGCAGCGCGGGACTAGCGGGAGCGTCGGGCACAGATACGCAGTATTTT.

As for this clone: Germline is not matched at one junction end, which may reflect a read error. The chain carries TRBV5-4 and TRBJ2-1; TRBD1 matches 10 bases. The CDR3 extends over 15 amino acids. Germline CDR1 is SGHNT and CDR2 is YYREEE (reference sequence). CDR3 in DNA: TGTGCCAGCACCTTGGGGACAGGGGTCTACAATGAGCAGTTCTTC. Protein: CASTLGTGVYNEQFF.

This rearrangement joins TRBV4-1 to TRBJ1-5; D is possibly TRBD1 (5 bases). Per germline, CDR1 MGHRA and CDR2 YSYEKL. Trimming took 3 bases from V and 6 from J, leaving 12 bases between them. The CDR3 is 14 residues long. The DNA for the CDR3 is TGCGCCAGCAGCCACGCGTGGGGGGTTCAGCCCCAGCATTTT. Its translation: CASSHAWGVQPQHF.

The chain recombines TRBV9 with TRBJ2-2, with 10 bases identical to TRBD2. The CDR3 totals 15 residues. The V and J ends lost 6 bases and 3 bases, in that order; junction bases with no gene match: 5. CDR1 and CDR2 (germline): SGDLS, YYNGEE. CDR3 sequence: CASTKLAGYTGELFF. CDR3 coding DNA: TGTGCCAGCACGAAACTAGCGGGGTACACCGGGGAGCTGTTTTTT.

This chain uses TRBV29-1 with TRBJ2-7; the match to TRBD1 covers 8 bases. Germline CDR1 and CDR2: SQVTM and ANQGSEA. The CDR3 runs to 14 residues. Trimming cost V 6 bases and J 2 bases; bases outside gene matches: 9. The CDR3 reads CSVVTGAFPYEQYF. The CDR3 bases are TGCAGCGTGGTGACAGGGGCCTTCCCCTACGAGCAGTACTTC.

The V and J genes are TRBV6-5 and TRBJ1-1, with no clear D. CDR3 length: 11 residues. Trimming pared 6 bases from V and 11 bases from J, leaving 13 bases between. Germline assignment: CDR1 MNHEY and CDR2 SVGAGI. The CDR3 region is CASRELGYAFF. The CDR3 nucleotides are TGTGCCAGCAGAGAGCTCGGGTATGCTTTCTTT.

This clone appeared a single time. The chain recombines TRBV7-9 with TRBJ2-1; no clear D. Trimming shortened V by 0 bases and J by 0 bases, and 9 bases separated the two germline ends. This CDR3 has 16 residues. Germline V CDR1 and CDR2: SEHNR, FQNEAQ (reference sequence). This chain's CDR3 is CASSLAGLSSYNEQFF. CDR3 nucleotides: TGTGCCAGCAGCTTAGCCGGGTTGAGCTCCTACAATGAGCAGTTCTTC. Using reference TRBV7-9 and TRBJ2-1 for the parts outside the CDR3, the full variable domain is DTGVSQNPRHKITKRGQNVTFRCDPISEHNRLYWYRQTLGQGPEFLTYFQNEAQLEKSRLLSDRFSAERPKGSFSTLEIQRTEQGDSAMYLCASSLAGLSSYNEQFFGPGTRLTVL.